The rows below give T cell receptor beta chains drawn from one sample of a study of identifying expanded T cells in peripheral blood. Sequencing used immunoSEQ multiplex PCR; TCRdb keeps in-frame clones, though not all of them. Of approximately 100,000 clones listed, roughly 90% are singletons. The sequenced material came from blood. The receptors come from a person between 18 and 75 years old in good health. CDR3s include the opening cysteine and the closing phenylalanine or tryptophan. The order of the fields is J gene, clone size, D gene, V gene, CDR3 protein, CDR3 DNA. A D gene is named only where the DNA matches it firmly. Size tells how often a clone was seen (once, few, many) or the class of an expanded clone, and some rows leave it out.

J: TRBJ1-4; size: .; D: TRBD1; V: TRBV7-3; CDR3: CASSRRPVGTGGLQGTNEKLFF; DNA: TGTGCCAGCAGCCGACGTCCTGTCGGGACAGGGGGATTGCAGGGGACTAATGAAAAACTGTTTTTT
J: TRBJ2-1; size: .; D: .; V: TRBV4-2; CDR3: CASSQDHRSEQFF; DNA: TGTGCCAGCAGCCAAGATCATAGAAGTGAGCAGTTCTTC
J: TRBJ2-7; size: once; D: .; V: TRBV14; CDR3: CASSSYEQYF; DNA: TGTGCCAGCAGCTCCTACGAGCAGTACTTC
J: TRBJ1-2; size: .; D: .; V: TRBV7-9; CDR3: CASSSRRDGAGGYTF; DNA: TGTGCCAGCAGCTCCCGTCGGGACGGGGCGGGAGGCTACACCTTC
J: TRBJ1-1; size: .; D: TRBD1; V: TRBV5-6; CDR3: CASSPLTGSGTEAFF; DNA: TGTGCCAGCAGCCCTCTGACAGGGTCGGGGACTGAAGCTTTCTTT
J: TRBJ2-7; size: once; D: .; V: TRBV9; CDR3: CASSVGIGAGSSYEQYF; DNA: TGTGCCAGCAGCGTAGGTATCGGGGCGGGGTCATCCTACGAGCAGTACTTC
J: TRBJ2-7; size: .; D: .; V: TRBV4-2; CDR3: CASSQAAEPYEQYF; DNA: TGTGCCAGCAGCCAGGCTGCTGAGCCCTACGAGCAGTACTTC
J: TRBJ2-7; size: .; D: TRBD1; V: TRBV7-9; CDR3: CASSFGDREQYF; DNA: TGTGCCAGCAGCTTTGGGGACAGGGAACAGTACTTC
J: TRBJ1-2; size: .; D: TRBD1; V: TRBV5-4; CDR3: CASSLPGQNYGYTF; DNA: TGTGCCAGCAGCTTACCGGGACAGAACTATGGCTACACCTTC
J: TRBJ1-4; size: .; D: .; V: TRBV9; CDR3: CASSVDTGPYEKLFF; DNA: TGTGCCAGCAGCGTAGATACGGGCCCGTATGAAAAACTGTTTTTT
J: TRBJ1-1; size: .; D: .; V: TRBV9; CDR3: CASSVEGSGSEAFF; DNA: TGTGCCAGCAGCGTAGAGGGTAGCGGGTCTGAAGCTTTCTTT
J: TRBJ2-2; size: .; D: .; V: TRBV27; CDR3: CASSFGGMATGELFF; DNA: TGTGCCAGCAGTTTTGGAGGGATGGCCACCGGGGAGCTGTTTTTT